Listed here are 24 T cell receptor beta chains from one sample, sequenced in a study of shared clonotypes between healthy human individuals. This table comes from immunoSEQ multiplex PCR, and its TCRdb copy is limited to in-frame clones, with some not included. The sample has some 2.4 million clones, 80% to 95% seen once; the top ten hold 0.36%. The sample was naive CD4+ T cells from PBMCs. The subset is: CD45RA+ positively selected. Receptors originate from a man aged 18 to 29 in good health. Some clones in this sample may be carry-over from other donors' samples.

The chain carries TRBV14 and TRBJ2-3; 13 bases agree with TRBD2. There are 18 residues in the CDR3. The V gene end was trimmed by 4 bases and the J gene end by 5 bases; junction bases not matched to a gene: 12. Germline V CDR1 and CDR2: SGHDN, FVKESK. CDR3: CASSRPTSGRAGGDTQYF. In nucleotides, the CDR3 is TGTGCCAGCAGCCGCCCTACTAGCGGGAGGGCGGGCGGAGATACGCAGTATTTT.

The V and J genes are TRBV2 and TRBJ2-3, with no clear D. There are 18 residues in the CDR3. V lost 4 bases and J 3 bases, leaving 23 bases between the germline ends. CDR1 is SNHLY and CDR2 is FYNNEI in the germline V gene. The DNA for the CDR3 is TGTGCCAGCAGTGCCCTCCTCTTGTGGTCAAAAGCTACAGATACGCAGTATTTT. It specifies CASSALLLWSKATDTQYF.

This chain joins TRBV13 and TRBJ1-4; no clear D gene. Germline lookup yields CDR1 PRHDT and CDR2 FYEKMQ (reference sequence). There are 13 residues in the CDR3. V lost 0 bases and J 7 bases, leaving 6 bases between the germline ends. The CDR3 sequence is CASSLGLVEKLFF. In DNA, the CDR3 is TGTGCCAGCAGCTTAGGCCTCGTTGAAAAACTGTTTTTT.

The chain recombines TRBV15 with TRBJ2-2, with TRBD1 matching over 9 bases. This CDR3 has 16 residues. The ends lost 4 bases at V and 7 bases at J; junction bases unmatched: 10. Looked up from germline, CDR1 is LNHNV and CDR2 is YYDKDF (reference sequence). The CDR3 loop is CATSTGDRASGGELFF. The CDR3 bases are TGTGCCACCAGCACGGGGGACAGGGCATCCGGCGGGGAGCTGTTTTTT.

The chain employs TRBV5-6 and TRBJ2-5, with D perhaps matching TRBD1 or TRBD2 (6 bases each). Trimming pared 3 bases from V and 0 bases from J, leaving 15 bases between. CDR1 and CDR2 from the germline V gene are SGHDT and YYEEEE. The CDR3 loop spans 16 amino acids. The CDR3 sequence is CASSWGDTVYQETQYF. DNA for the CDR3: TGTGCCAGCAGCTGGGGGGACACTGTGTACCAAGAGACCCAGTACTTC. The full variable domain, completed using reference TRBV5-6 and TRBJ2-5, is DAGVTQSPTHLIKTRGQQVTLRCSPKSGHDTVSWYQQALGQGPQFIFQYYEEEERQRGNFPDRFSGHQFPNYSSELNVNALLLGDSALYLCASSWGDTVYQETQYFGPGTRLLVL.

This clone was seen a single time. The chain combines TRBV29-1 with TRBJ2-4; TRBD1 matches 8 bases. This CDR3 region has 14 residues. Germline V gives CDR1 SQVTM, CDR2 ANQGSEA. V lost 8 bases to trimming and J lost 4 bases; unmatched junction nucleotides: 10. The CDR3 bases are TGCAGCTGTCTCCACCGGACAGGGAAAAACATTCAGTACTTC. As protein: CSCLHRTGKNIQYF.

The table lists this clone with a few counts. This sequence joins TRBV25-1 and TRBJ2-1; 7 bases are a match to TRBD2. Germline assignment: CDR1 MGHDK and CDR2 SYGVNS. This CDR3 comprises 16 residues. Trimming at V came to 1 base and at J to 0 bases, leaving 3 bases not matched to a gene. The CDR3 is CASSELGGSSYNEQFF. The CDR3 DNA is TGTGCCAGCAGTGAATTGGGGGGGAGCTCCTACAATGAGCAGTTCTTC.

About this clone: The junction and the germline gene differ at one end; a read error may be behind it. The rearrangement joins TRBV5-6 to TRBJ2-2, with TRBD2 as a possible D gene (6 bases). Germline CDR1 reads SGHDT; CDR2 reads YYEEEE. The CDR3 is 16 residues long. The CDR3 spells CASSSPRRLVTRELFF. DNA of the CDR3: TGTGCCAGCAGCTCCCCTAGGCGACTAGTCACCCGGGAGCTGTTTTTT.

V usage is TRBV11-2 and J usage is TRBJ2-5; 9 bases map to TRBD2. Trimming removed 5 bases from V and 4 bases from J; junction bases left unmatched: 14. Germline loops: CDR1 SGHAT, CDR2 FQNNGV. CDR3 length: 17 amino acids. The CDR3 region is CASSPELAGGWAETQYF. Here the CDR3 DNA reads TGTGCCAGCAGCCCAGAGTTGGCGGGAGGGTGGGCAGAGACCCAGTACTTC. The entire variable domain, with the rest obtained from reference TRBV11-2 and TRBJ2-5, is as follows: EAGVAQSPRYKIIEKRQSVAFWCNPISGHATLYWYQQILGQGPKLLIQFQNNGVVDDSQLPKDRFSAERLKGVDSTLKIQPAKLEDSAVYLCASSPELAGGWAETQYFGPGTRLLVL.

CDR3 region: CSVDEQGGPRAFF. The CDR3 DNA follows: TGCAGCGTTGACGAACAGGGGGGTCCTAGAGCTTTCTTT. The chain employs TRBV29-1 and TRBJ1-1; 8 bases line up with TRBD1. V lost 3 bases and J lost 10; bases outside the gene matches: 10. The CDR3 is made up of 13 amino acids. Germline CDR1 is SQVTM and CDR2 is ANQGSEA. The full variable domain, in which reference TRBV29-1 and TRBJ1-1 provide the parts outside the CDR3, is SAVISQKPSRDICQRGTSLTIQCQVDSQVTMMFWYRQQPGQSLTLIATANQGSEATYESGFVIDKFPISRPNLTFSTLTVSNMSPEDSSIYLCSVDEQGGPRAFFGQGTRLTVV.

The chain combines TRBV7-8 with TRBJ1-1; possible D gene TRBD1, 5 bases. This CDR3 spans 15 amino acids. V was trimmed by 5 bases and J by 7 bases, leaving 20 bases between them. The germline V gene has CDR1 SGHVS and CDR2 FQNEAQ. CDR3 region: CASSLVATGFYEAFF. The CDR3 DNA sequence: TGTGCCAGCAGCCTAGTTGCAACAGGATTCTATGAAGCTTTCTTT.

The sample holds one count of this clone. The CDR3: CASSLAGTSGRYYNEQFF. CDR3 nucleotide sequence: TGTGCCAGCAGCTTAGCCGGGACTAGCGGGCGATACTACAATGAGCAGTTCTTC. This sequence joins TRBV7-9 and TRBJ2-1, with 12 bases that match TRBD2. After removal of 0 bases from V and 3 bases from J, the junction contained 6 bases not matched to a gene. The CDR3 covers 18 residues. Germline assignment: CDR1 SEHNR and CDR2 FQNEAQ (reference sequence). The full variable domain, its missing parts supplied by reference TRBV7-9 and TRBJ2-1, is DTGVSQNPRHKITKRGQNVTFRCDPISEHNRLYWYRQTLGQGPEFLTYFQNEAQLEKSRLLSDRFSAERPKGSFSTLEIQRTEQGDSAMYLCASSLAGTSGRYYNEQFFGPGTRLTVL.

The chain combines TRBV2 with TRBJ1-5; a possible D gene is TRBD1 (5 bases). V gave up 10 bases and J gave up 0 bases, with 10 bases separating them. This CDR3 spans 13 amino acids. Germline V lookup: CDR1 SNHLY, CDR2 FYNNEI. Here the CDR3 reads CATGGSSNQPQHF. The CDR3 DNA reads TGTGCCACGGGGGGGAGTAGCAATCAGCCCCAGCATTTT.

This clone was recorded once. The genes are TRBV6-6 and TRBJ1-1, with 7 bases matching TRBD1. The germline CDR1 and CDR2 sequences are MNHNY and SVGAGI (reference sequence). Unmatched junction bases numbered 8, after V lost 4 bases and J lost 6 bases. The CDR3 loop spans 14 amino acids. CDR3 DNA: TGTGCCAGCAGTTCCACAGGGGTTCGCGCTGAAGCTTTCTTT. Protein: CASSSTGVRAEAFF.

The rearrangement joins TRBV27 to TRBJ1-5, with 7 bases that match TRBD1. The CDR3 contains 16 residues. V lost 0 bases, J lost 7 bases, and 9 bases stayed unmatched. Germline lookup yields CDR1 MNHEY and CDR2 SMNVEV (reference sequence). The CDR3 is CASSLSSQGVRQPQHF. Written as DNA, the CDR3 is TGTGCCAGCAGTTTATCCTCGCAGGGGGTACGGCAGCCCCAGCATTTT.

This chain's CDR3 is CSVQTGSVTEAFF. The CDR3 nucleotides read TGCAGCGTCCAGACAGGGTCGGTCACTGAAGCTTTCTTT. The V call is TRBV29-1, the J call TRBJ1-1; TRBD1 aligns across 7 bases. Germline loops: CDR1 SQVTM, CDR2 ANQGSEA. The CDR3 length is 13 residues. With V trimmed by 6 bases and J by 4 bases, 8 bases remained unmatched.

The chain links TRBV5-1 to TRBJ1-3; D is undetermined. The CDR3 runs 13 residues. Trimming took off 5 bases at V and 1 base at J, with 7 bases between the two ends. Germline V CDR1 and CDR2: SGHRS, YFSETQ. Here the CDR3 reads CASREGSGNTIYF. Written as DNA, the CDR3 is TGCGCCAGCAGGGAGGGTTCTGGAAACACCATATATTTT.

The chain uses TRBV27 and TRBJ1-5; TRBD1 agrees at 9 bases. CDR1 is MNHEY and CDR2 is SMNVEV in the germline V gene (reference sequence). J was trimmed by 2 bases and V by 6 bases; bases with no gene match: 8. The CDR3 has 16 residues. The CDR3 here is CASRPRQGEGNQPQHF. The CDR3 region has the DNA TGTGCCAGCAGACCCAGACAGGGGGAGGGCAATCAGCCCCAGCATTTT.

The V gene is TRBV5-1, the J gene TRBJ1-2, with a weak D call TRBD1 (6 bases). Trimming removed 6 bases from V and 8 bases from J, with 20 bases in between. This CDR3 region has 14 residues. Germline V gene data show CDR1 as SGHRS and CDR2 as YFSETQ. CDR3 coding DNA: TGCGCCAGCACCCCTACAGGGCGGTTCGGAGGCTACACCTTC. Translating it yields CASTPTGRFGGYTF.

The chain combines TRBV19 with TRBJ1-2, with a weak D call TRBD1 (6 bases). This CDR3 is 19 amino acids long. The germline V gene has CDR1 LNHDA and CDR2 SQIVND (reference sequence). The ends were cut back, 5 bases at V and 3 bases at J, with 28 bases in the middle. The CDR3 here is CASSYRDKGLWGSDYGYTF. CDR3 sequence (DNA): TGTGCCAGTAGTTATAGGGACAAGGGACTGTGGGGGTCTGACTATGGCTACACCTTC.

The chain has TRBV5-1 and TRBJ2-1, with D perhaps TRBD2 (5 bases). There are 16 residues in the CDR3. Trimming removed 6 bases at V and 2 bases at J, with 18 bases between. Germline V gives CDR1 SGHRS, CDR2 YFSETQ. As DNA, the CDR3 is TGCGCCAGCACCCCCCTCGGAGCGGCAACCTACAATGAGCAGTTCTTC. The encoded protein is CASTPLGAATYNEQFF.

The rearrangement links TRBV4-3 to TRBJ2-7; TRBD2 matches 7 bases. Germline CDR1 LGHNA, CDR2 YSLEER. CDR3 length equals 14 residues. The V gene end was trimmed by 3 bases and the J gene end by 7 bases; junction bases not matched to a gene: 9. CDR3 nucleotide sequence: TGCGCCAGCAGCCAGACGGGCGGGAGCGGGGAGCAGTACTTC. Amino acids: CASSQTGGSGEQYF.

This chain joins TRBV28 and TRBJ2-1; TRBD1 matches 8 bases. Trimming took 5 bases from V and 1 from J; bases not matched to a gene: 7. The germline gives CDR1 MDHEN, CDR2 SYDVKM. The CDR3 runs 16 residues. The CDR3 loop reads CASSGGDRMSYNEQFF. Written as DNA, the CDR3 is TGTGCCAGCAGTGGAGGGGACAGGATGTCCTACAATGAGCAGTTCTTC.

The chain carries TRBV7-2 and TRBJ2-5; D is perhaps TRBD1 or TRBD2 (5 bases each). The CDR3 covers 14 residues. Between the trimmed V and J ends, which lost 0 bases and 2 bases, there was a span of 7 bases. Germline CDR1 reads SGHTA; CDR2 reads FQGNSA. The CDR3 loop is CASSLAREQETQYF. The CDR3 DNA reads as TGTGCCAGCAGCTTAGCCAGGGAGCAAGAGACCCAGTACTTC.